The 32 T cell receptor beta chains reported below all come from one sample, sequenced in a study of blood T cell repertoires in COVID-19. Sequencing was performed with immunoSEQ multiplex PCR; in TCRdb, only in-frame clones are kept and a portion is missing. The sample shows about 76,000 clones, roughly 80% of them seen only once. Sequences were obtained from peripheral blood. These receptors were obtained from a woman in her sixties with acute or convalescent COVID-19.

This clone was observed a single time. The chain carries TRBV30 and TRBJ1-2; D gene ambiguous. The CDR3 length is 15 residues. Deletions cut 2 bases from V and 0 bases from J, with 13 bases between. Looked up from germline, CDR1 is GTSNPN and CDR2 is SVGIG (reference sequence). CDR3 sequence: CAWSFSGSTNYGYTF. In DNA, the CDR3 is TGTGCCTGGAGTTTCAGTGGTAGCACTAACTATGGCTACACCTTC.

Worth noting for this clone: It is likely a read error, because the conserved phenylalanine at the end of the CDR3 is missing. The limits of the CDR3 on the DNA are not certain, so only TCRdb's listed CDR3 is given. The V call is TRBV4-3, the J call TRBJ2-3; the table assigns TRBD1, which was not confirmed against the DNA. The CDR3 has 20 residues if both end residues are counted. CDR1 is LGHNA and CDR2 is YSLEER in the germline V gene. The CDR3 here is CASSQDRLVWTGQDKHPIVS.

This chain joins TRBV29-1 and TRBJ1-1; TRBD1 matches 7 bases. CDR3 length equals 13 residues. CDR1 SQVTM and CDR2 ANQGSEA come from the germline V gene. V lost 5 bases to trimming and J lost 0 bases; unmatched junction nucleotides: 3. This chain's CDR3 is CSVWDSLNTEAFF. Here the CDR3 DNA reads TGCAGCGTTTGGGACAGTCTGAACACTGAAGCTTTCTTT.

This clone appeared a few times. This chain joins TRBV19 and TRBJ1-2; 7 bases agree with TRBD1. CDR1 is LNHDA and CDR2 is SQIVND in the germline V gene (reference sequence). The CDR3 covers 12 residues. V shed 6 bases and J 8 bases; nucleotides not matched to a gene: 6. The CDR3 region is CASRDRPSGYTF. In DNA form, the CDR3 reads TGTGCCAGTAGGGACAGGCCAAGCGGCTACACCTTC. The full variable domain, its missing parts supplied by reference TRBV19 and TRBJ1-2, is DGGITQSPKYLFRKEGQNVTLSCEQNLNHDAMYWYRQDPGQGLRLIYYSQIVNDFQKGDIAEGYSVSREKKESFPLTVTSAQKNPTAFYLCASRDRPSGYTFGSGTRLTVV.

The genes are TRBV30 and TRBJ2-5; TRBD1 matches 8 bases. CDR1 is GTSNPN, CDR2 SVGIG, per germline (reference sequence). The CDR3 is made up of 14 amino acids. J lost 2 bases, V lost 7 bases, and 9 bases had no gene match. CDR3 in DNA: TGTGCCTACCGGGACAGGCGGTTTCAAGAGACCCAGTACTTC. Protein sequence: CAYRDRRFQETQYF.

The chain carries TRBV3-1 (or the pseudogene TRBV3-2) and TRBJ2-2; 8 positions agree with TRBD1. The CDR3 contains 15 residues. Trimming removed 5 bases from V and 7 bases from J; junction bases left unmatched: 9. Germline V gives CDR1 LGHDT, CDR2 YNNKEL (reference sequence). Here the CDR3 reads CASSWTGKVDGELFF. The CDR3 DNA reads as TGTGCCAGCAGCTGGACAGGGAAGGTCGACGGGGAGCTGTTTTTT.

The chain combines TRBV29-1 with TRBJ2-2; 8 bases are a match to TRBD1. Germline V CDR1 and CDR2: SQVTM, ANQGSEA. CDR3 length: 16 residues. After removal of 7 bases from V and 2 bases from J, the junction contained 12 bases not matched to a gene. This chain's CDR3 is CSAELTGELNTGELFF. The CDR3 DNA follows: TGCAGCGCCGAACTGACAGGGGAACTCAACACCGGGGAGCTGTTTTTT.

This clone was counted a single time. The chain employs TRBV20-1 and TRBJ1-2; tentative D call: TRBD1 (6 bases). Germline V gene lookup returns CDR1 DFQATT and CDR2 SNEGSKA (reference sequence). V was cut by 5 bases and J by 11 bases, with 15 bases left in between. This CDR3 is 11 amino acids long. CDR3 amino acids: CSASPGDWYTF. The CDR3 DNA reads TGCAGTGCTTCTCCAGGGGATTGGTACACCTTC.

This rearrangement joins TRBV19 to TRBJ2-1; 7 bases are a match to TRBD1. J lost 4 bases, V lost 0 bases, and 9 bases had no gene match. The CDR3 is made up of 17 amino acids. Germline assignment: CDR1 LNHDA and CDR2 SQIVND (reference sequence). CDR3 region: CASSIDVGDSSYNEQFF. DNA of the CDR3: TGTGCCAGTAGTATAGATGTGGGGGACAGCTCTTACAATGAGCAGTTCTTC.

J is TRBJ2-5 and V is TRBV20-1; 8 positions agree with TRBD2. In germline, CDR1 is DFQATT, CDR2 SNEGSKA (reference sequence). After removal of 7 bases from V and 4 bases from J, the junction contained 2 bases not matched to a gene. This CDR3 has 11 residues. CDR3 region: CSVGTRETQYF. CDR3 bases: TGCAGTGTCGGGACTAGAGAGACCCAGTACTTC.

This clone ranks as medium-sized. The chain is built from TRBV4-1 and TRBJ1-6, with D possibly TRBD1 on 5 matching bases. The V gene lost 3 bases and the J gene lost 7 bases, with 13 bases spanning the gap. CDR1 and CDR2 from the germline V gene are MGHRA and YSYEKL. CDR3 length equals 15 residues. This CDR3 is CASSHRDGLNSPLHF. The DNA of the CDR3 is TGCGCCAGCAGCCACCGGGACGGACTAAATTCACCCCTCCACTTT.

For the CDR3, the DNA is TGTGCCAGCTCGCTCGGGGATTCTGGAAACACCATATATTTT. This encodes CASSLGDSGNTIYF. The chain has TRBV18 and TRBJ1-3, with D unclear. Germline CDR1 and CDR2: KGHSH and LQKENI. The V end was cut by 6 bases, the J end by 1 base, with 10 bases between. This CDR3 has 14 residues.

The chain combines TRBV6-1 with TRBJ1-1, with D unclear. From germline, CDR1 is MNHNS and CDR2 SASEGT. The V and J ends lost 2 bases and 7 bases respectively, with 14 bases between them. The length of the CDR3 is 14 residues. For the CDR3, the DNA is TGTGCCAGCAGTGAATCTGGAGACGGATTTGAAGCTTTCTTT. It translates to CASSESGDGFEAFF.

J is TRBJ1-5 and V is TRBV7-2, with 7 nucleotides matching TRBD1. The CDR3 extends over 15 amino acids. Germline loops: CDR1 SGHTA, CDR2 FQGNSA. With V trimmed by 1 base and J by 7 bases, 7 bases remained unmatched. The CDR3 coding sequence is TGTGCCAGCAGCTTAGATCCGACAGGGAGCCAGCCCCAGCATTTT. It yields the protein CASSLDPTGSQPQHF.

The chain carries TRBV19 and TRBJ1-2, with D maybe TRBD1 (6 bases). The germline CDR1 and CDR2 sequences are LNHDA and SQIVND (reference sequence). The V gene lost 0 bases and the J gene lost 3 bases, with 8 bases spanning the gap. The CDR3 runs to 14 residues. Written as DNA, the CDR3 is TGTGCCAGTAGTATAGACAGGGGTGACTATGGCTACACCTTC. This gives the protein CASSIDRGDYGYTF.

This rearrangement joins TRBV12-3 or TRBV12-4 to TRBJ1-2, with D perhaps matching TRBD1 (6 bases). Trimming pared 1 base from V and 4 bases from J, leaving 7 bases between. This CDR3 is built from 13 residues. CDR3 amino acids: CASSLGRGYGYTF. The CDR3 region has the DNA TGTGCCAGCAGTTTAGGCAGGGGCTATGGCTACACCTTC.

This clone has more than one count but fewer than ten. The genes are TRBV7-8 and TRBJ2-7, with 10 bases lining up with TRBD1. The length of the CDR3 is 19 residues. Trimming at V came to 1 base and at J to 3 bases, leaving 15 bases not matched to a gene. Germline V lookup: CDR1 SGHVS, CDR2 FQNEAQ. The CDR3 sequence: CASSLDYQLGTGDGYEQYF. The DNA for the CDR3 is TGTGCCAGCAGCTTAGATTACCAACTCGGGACAGGGGACGGCTACGAGCAGTACTTC.

This chain joins TRBV6-2 or TRBV6-3 and TRBJ1-5, with D perhaps matching TRBD1 (5 bases). Trimming cost V 2 bases and J 13 bases, with 18 bases left between them. CDR3 length: 14 residues. Germline CDR1 reads MNHEY; CDR2 reads SVGEGT. The CDR3 reads CASSYTESGLVQHF. The DNA of the CDR3 is TGTGCCAGCAGTTACACCGAATCGGGACTCGTGCAGCATTTT.

The DNA of the CDR3 is TGTGCCAGCAGCGTTCGAGGACAGGGCGAGCAGTACGTC. This codes for CASSVRGQGEQYV. The chain uses TRBV3-1 (or the pseudogene TRBV3-2) and TRBJ2-7, with TRBD1 matching 8 bases. Germline loops: CDR1 LGHDT, CDR2 YNNKEL (reference sequence). The ends lost 5 bases at V and 6 bases at J; junction bases unmatched: 6. The CDR3 has 13 amino acids.

This rearrangement joins TRBV11-2 to TRBJ2-1; D gene uncertain. This CDR3 has 14 amino acids. The V gene's germline CDR1 is SGHAT and CDR2 FQNNGV. Between the trimmed V and J ends, which lost 4 bases and 3 bases, there was a span of 10 bases. This chain's CDR3 is CASSSTAGYNEQFF. In DNA, the CDR3 is TGTGCCAGCAGCTCAACGGCAGGCTACAATGAGCAGTTCTTC.

V usage is TRBV6-1 and J usage is TRBJ2-1; D is ambiguous. CDR3 length equals 13 residues. Germline loops: CDR1 MNHNS, CDR2 SASEGT. V lost 5 bases to trimming and J lost 0 bases, with 5 bases between them. The CDR3 loop is CASSHTSYNEQFF. For the CDR3, the DNA is TGTGCCAGCAGTCACACCTCCTACAATGAGCAGTTCTTC.

In this sample, this clone turned up a few times. The CDR3 here is CSVDRGTVNTDTQYF. In nucleotides, the CDR3 is TGCAGCGTTGATCGAGGGACTGTAAACACAGATACGCAGTATTTT. The V gene is TRBV29-1, the J gene TRBJ2-3, with D perhaps matching TRBD2 (6 bases). The germline gives CDR1 SQVTM, CDR2 ANQGSEA. Trimming removed 3 bases at V and 2 bases at J, with 15 bases between. The length of the CDR3 is 15 residues.

CDR3: CASSYADRGLSYGYTF. CDR3 DNA: TGTGCCAGCAGTTACGCCGACAGGGGGCTCTCCTATGGCTACACCTTC. The chain has TRBV6-5 and TRBJ1-2, with 10 bases fitting TRBD1. J lost 4 bases, V lost 2 bases, and 7 bases had no gene match. The CDR3 extends over 16 amino acids. Germline V lookup: CDR1 MNHEY, CDR2 SVGAGI.

This clone was found once. V is TRBV18 and J is TRBJ2-1, with 12 bases that match TRBD2. Trimming at V came to 3 bases and at J to 1 base, leaving 7 bases not matched to a gene. Germline CDR1 and CDR2: KGHSH and LQKENI. The CDR3 sequence is 18 residues long. The CDR3 here is CASSPTSGGGGSYNEQFF. For the CDR3, the DNA is TGTGCCAGCTCACCGACTAGCGGGGGAGGTGGTTCCTACAATGAGCAGTTCTTC.

J is TRBJ1-5 and V is TRBV25-1; D is uncertain. The CDR3 spans 14 residues. V was shortened by 1 base and J by 3 bases, with 7 bases between the two germline ends. Germline values: CDR1 MGHDK, CDR2 SYGVNS. CDR3 in amino acids: CASSECVVNQPQHF. The CDR3 coding sequence is TGTGCCAGCAGTGAATGTGTAGTCAATCAGCCCCAGCATTTT.

V usage is TRBV7-8 and J usage is TRBJ1-2; D perhaps matches TRBD1 (6 bases). Germline CDR1 reads SGHVS; CDR2 reads FQNEAQ. V lost 2 bases to trimming and J lost 2 bases, with 18 bases between them. The CDR3 is 17 amino acids. The CDR3 DNA reads as TGTGCCAGCAGCTTATTTCTGACAGGAACAAAAAACTATGGCTACACCTTC. Its protein is CASSLFLTGTKNYGYTF.

This clone was detected only once. The chain is built from TRBV5-1 and TRBJ2-3, with TRBD1 matching 9 bases. V was pared by 3 bases and J by 4 bases, with 0 bases of the junction left unmatched. Germline values: CDR1 SGHRS, CDR2 YFSETQ. This CDR3 has 13 residues. For the CDR3, the DNA is TGCGCCAGCAGCTGGGACAGGGCAGATACGCAGTATTTT. Translating gives CASSWDRADTQYF. The whole variable domain, filled in from reference TRBV5-1 and TRBJ2-3, reads KAGVTQTPRYLIKTRGQQVTLSCSPISGHRSVSWYQQTPGQGLQFLFEYFSETQRNKGNFPGRFSGRQFSNSRSEMNVSTLELGDSALYLCASSWDRADTQYFGPGTRLTVL.

CDR3 sequence (DNA): TGTGCCAGCAGCTTAGTGAGTCACTCTGGAAACACCATATATTTT. This sequence encodes CASSLVSHSGNTIYF. The gene calls are TRBV7-2 and TRBJ1-3, with D hard to call. Deletions cut 1 base from V and 0 bases from J, with 7 bases between. CDR3 length: 15 amino acids. CDR1 is SGHTA, CDR2 FQGNSA, per germline.

This clone was seen a few times. The chain is built from TRBV3-1 (or the pseudogene TRBV3-2) and TRBJ1-1; 7 nucleotides match TRBD1. Looked up from germline, CDR1 is LGHDT and CDR2 is YNNKEL (reference sequence). After removal of 3 bases from V and 8 bases from J, the junction contained 6 bases not matched to a gene. This CDR3 spans 13 amino acids. CDR3 in amino acids: CASSQLTGSEAFF. CDR3 coding DNA: TGTGCCAGCAGCCAGTTGACAGGGTCAGAAGCTTTCTTT.

There are a few counts of this clone. This chain joins TRBV11-3 and TRBJ2-5, with D perhaps TRBD2 (5 bases). The CDR3 loop spans 13 amino acids. Deletions cut 10 bases from V and 2 bases from J, with 14 bases between. Germline V gives CDR1 SGHNT, CDR2 YENEEA. DNA of the CDR3: TGTGCCACCCAAGCGGCTACACAAGAGACCCAGTACTTC. Translation: CATQAATQETQYF.

This sequence joins TRBV7-2 and TRBJ2-5; unclear D gene. The germline V and J ends were trimmed by 1 base and 5 bases, with 5 bases remaining between them. This CDR3 spans 12 amino acids. CDR1 is SGHTA and CDR2 is FQGNSA in the germline V gene. The DNA for the CDR3 is TGTGCCAGCAGCTTAGGTCGGGAGACCCAGTACTTC. This codes for CASSLGRETQYF.

The J gene is TRBJ2-3, the V gene TRBV27; D unresolved. The CDR3 loop spans 13 amino acids. Trimming removed 7 bases from V and 3 bases from J, with 11 bases in between. Germline V lookup: CDR1 MNHEY, CDR2 SMNVEV (reference sequence). The CDR3 sequence: CASTLRGTDTQYF. The CDR3, as DNA: TGTGCCAGCACCCTAAGAGGAACAGATACGCAGTATTTT.